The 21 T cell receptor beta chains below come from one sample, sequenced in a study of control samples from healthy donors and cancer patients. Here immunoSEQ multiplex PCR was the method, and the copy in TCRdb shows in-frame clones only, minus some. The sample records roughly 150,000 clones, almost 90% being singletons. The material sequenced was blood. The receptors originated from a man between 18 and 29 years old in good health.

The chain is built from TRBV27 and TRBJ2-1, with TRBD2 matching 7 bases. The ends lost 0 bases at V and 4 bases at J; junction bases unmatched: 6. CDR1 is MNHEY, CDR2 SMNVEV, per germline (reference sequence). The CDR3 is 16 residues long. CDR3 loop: CASSLSGAGGYNEQFF. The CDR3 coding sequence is TGTGCCAGCAGTTTATCTGGAGCCGGGGGGTACAATGAGCAGTTCTTC.

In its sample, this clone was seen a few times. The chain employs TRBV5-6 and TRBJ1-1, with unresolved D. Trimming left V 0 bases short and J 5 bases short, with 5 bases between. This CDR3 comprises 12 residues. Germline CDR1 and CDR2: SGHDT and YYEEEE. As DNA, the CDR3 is TGTGCCAGCAGCTTGGGGAGAACTGAAGCTTTCTTT. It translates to CASSLGRTEAFF.

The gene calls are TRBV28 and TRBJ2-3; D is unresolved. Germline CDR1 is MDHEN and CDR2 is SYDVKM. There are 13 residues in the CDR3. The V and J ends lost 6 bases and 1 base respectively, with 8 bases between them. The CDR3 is CASSLWGTDTQYF. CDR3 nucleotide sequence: TGTGCCAGCAGCTTGTGGGGCACAGATACGCAGTATTTT. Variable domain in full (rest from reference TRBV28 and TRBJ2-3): DVKVTQSSRYLVKRTGEKVFLECVQDMDHENMFWYRQDPGLGLRLIYFSYDVKMKEKGDIPEGYSVSREKKERFSLILESASTNQTSMYLCASSLWGTDTQYFGPGTRLTVL.

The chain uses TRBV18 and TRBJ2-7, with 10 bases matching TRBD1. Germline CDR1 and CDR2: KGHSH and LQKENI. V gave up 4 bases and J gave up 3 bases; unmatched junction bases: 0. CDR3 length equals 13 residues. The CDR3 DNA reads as TGTGCCAGCTCACGGACAGGGGGCTACGAGCAGTACTTC. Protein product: CASSRTGGYEQYF.

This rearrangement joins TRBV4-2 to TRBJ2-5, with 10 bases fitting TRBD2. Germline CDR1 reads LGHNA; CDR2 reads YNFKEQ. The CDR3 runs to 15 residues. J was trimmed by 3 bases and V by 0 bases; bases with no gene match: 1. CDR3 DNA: TGTGCCAGCAGCCAAGAACTAGCGGGGAAAGAGACCCAGTACTTC. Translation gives CASSQELAGKETQYF.

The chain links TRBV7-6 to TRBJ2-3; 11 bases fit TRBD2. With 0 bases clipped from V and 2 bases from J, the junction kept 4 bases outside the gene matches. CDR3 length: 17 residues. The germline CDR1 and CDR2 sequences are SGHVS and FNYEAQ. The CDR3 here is CASSLALAGGLTDTQYF. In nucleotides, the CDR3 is TGTGCCAGCAGCTTAGCTCTAGCGGGGGGTCTCACAGATACGCAGTATTTT.

The DNA for the CDR3 is TGTGCCAGCAGTAGAACCGGGACAGTTCATTTCCACACCTTC. Translation: CASSRTGTVHFHTF. The V gene is TRBV28, the J gene TRBJ1-2, with 7 bases lining up with TRBD1. This CDR3 is 14 amino acids long. V lost 5 bases, J lost 12 bases, and 15 bases stayed unmatched. Germline-derived CDR1 and CDR2 are MDHEN and SYDVKM.

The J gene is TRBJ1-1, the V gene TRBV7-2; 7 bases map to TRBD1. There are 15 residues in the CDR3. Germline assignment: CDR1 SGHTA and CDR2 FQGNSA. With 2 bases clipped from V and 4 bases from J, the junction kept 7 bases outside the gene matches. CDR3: CASSLSAGGITEAFF. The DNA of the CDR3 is TGTGCCAGCAGCTTATCTGCAGGGGGGATCACTGAAGCTTTCTTT.

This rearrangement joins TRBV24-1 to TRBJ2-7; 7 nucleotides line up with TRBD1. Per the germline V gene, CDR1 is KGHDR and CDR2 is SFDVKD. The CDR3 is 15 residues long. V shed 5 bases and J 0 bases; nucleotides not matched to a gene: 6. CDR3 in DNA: TGTGCCACCAGTGCCCTCAGGGGGATCTCCTACGAGCAGTACTTC. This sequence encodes CATSALRGISYEQYF.

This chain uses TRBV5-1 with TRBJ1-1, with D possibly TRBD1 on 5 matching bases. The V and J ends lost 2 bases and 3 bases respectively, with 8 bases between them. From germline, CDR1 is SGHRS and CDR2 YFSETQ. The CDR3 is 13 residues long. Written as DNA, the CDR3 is TGCGCCAGCAGCTTCGGGGGGGACACTGAAGCTTTCTTT. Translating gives CASSFGGDTEAFF.

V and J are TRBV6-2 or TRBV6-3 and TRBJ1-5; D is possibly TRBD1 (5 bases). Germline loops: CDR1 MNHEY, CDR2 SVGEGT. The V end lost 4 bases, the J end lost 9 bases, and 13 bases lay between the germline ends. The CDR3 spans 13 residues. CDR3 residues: CASSFRDDRPQHF. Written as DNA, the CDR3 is TGTGCCAGCAGTTTCCGCGATGACAGGCCCCAGCATTTT.

Here the CDR3 DNA reads TGTGCCAGCAGTCCGGGACAGCAACCAGATACGCAGTATTTT. This gives the protein CASSPGQQPDTQYF. This chain connects TRBV6-2 or TRBV6-3 to TRBJ2-3, with TRBD1 matching 7 bases. Germline V gives CDR1 MNHEY, CDR2 SVGEGT. CDR3 length equals 14 residues. The V and J ends lost 5 bases and 4 bases, in that order; junction bases with no gene match: 6.

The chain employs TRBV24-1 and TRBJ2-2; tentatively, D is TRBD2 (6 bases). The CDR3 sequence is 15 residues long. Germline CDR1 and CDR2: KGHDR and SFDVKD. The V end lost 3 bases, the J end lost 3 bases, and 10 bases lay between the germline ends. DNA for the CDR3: TGTGCCACCAGTGATCCGCGGGGCCACACCGGGGAGCTGTTTTTT. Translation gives CATSDPRGHTGELFF.

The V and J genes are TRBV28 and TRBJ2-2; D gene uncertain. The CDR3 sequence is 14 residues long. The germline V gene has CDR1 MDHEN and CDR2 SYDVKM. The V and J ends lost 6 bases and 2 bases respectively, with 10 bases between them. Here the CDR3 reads CASRQDLNTGELFF. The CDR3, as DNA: TGTGCCAGCAGGCAGGATCTCAACACCGGGGAGCTGTTTTTT.

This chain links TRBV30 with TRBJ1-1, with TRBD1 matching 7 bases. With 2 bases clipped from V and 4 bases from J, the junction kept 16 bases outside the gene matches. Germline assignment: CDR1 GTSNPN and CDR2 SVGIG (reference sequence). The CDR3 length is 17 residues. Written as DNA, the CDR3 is TGTGCCTGGAGTCGTAGGGGGCAGGTGGTCTTGGGCACTGAAGCTTTCTTT. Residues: CAWSRRGQVVLGTEAFF. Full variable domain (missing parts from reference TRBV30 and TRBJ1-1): SQTIHQWPATLVQPVGSPLSLECTVEGTSNPNLYWYRQAAGRGLQLLFYSVGIGQISSEVPQNLSASRPQDRQFILSSKKLLLSDSGFYLCAWSRRGQVVLGTEAFFGQGTRLTVV.

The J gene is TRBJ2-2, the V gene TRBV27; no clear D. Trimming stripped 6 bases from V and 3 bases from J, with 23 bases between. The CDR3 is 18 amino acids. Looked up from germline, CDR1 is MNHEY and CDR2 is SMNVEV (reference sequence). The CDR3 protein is CASRPQPGQAHYTGELFF. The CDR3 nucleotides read TGTGCCAGCAGGCCTCAACCCGGGCAGGCCCATTACACCGGGGAGCTGTTTTTT.

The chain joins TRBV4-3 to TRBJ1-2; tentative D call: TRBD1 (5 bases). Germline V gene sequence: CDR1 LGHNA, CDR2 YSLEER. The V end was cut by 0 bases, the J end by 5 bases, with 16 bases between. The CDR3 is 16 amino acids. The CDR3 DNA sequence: TGCGCCAGCAGCCAAGATAAATCCCGGGGGTTGTATGGCTACACCTTC. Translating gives CASSQDKSRGLYGYTF.

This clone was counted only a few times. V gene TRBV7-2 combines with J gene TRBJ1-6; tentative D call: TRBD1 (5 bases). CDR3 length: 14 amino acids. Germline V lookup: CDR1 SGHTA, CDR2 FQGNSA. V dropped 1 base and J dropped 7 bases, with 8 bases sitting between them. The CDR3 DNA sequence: TGTGCCAGCAGCTTAGGGGACTCGAATTCACCCCTCCACTTT. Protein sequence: CASSLGDSNSPLHF.

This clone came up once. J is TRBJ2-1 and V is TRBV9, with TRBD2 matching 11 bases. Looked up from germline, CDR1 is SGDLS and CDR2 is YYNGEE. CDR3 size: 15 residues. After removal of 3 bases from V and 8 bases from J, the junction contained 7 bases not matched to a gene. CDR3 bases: TGTGCCAGCAGCGCCCGACTAGCGGGGAGGCATGAGCAGTTCTTC. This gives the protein CASSARLAGRHEQFF.

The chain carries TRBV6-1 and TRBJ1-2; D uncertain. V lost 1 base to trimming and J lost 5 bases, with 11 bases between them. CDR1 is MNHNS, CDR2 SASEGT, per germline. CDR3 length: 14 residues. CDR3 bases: TGTGCCAGCAGTGAAGTAACCATGGGGTATGGCTACACCTTC. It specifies CASSEVTMGYGYTF.

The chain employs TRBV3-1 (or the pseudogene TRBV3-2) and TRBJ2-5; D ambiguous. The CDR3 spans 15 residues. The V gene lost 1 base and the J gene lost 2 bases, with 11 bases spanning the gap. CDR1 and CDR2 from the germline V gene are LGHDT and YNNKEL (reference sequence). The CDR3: CASSQGILGQETQYF. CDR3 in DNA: TGTGCCAGCAGCCAAGGAATTTTGGGGCAAGAGACCCAGTACTTC.